The 21 T cell receptor beta chains reported below all come from one sample, sequenced in a study of shared clonotypes between healthy human individuals. Assay used: immunoSEQ multiplex PCR; TCRdb lists only in-frame clones, some missing. Among some 980,000 clones listed, 76% were seen once. Sequencing was performed on memory CD4+ T cells sorted from blood. Documented subset: CD45RA-negative fraction. The receptors originated from a young man in good health.

This sequence joins TRBV18 and TRBJ2-7; D may correspond to TRBD1 or TRBD2 (6 bases each). Germline loops: CDR1 KGHSH, CDR2 LQKENI. V lost 6 bases, J lost 0 bases, and 27 bases lay in between. The CDR3 length is 19 residues. CDR3 sequence: CASSNLFFGAGHYSYEQYF. The DNA of the CDR3 is TGTGCCAGCTCGAACCTCTTTTTCGGCGCGGGACACTACTCCTACGAGCAGTACTTC. Filled out from reference TRBV18 and TRBJ2-7, the complete variable domain reads NAGVMQNPRHLVRRRGQEARLRCSPMKGHSHVYWYRQLPEEGLKFMVYLQKENIIDESGMPKERFSAEFPKEGPSILRIQQVVRGDSAAYFCASSNLFFGAGHYSYEQYFGPGTRLTVT.

This clone was seen only once. The genes are TRBV5-4 and TRBJ2-7; possibly TRBD1 for D (6 bases). V shed 4 bases and J shed 2 bases, with 16 bases lying between them. This CDR3 has 15 amino acids. Per germline, CDR1 SGHNT and CDR2 YYREEE (reference sequence). The CDR3 reads CASSPNTDRPYEQYF. CDR3 DNA sequence: TGTGCCAGCAGCCCAAACACGGACAGACCCTACGAGCAGTACTTC.

This chain joins TRBV6-6 and TRBJ1-3; the D is unclear. The CDR3 runs to 13 residues. The V gene lost 5 bases and the J gene lost 0 bases, with 5 bases spanning the gap. Germline CDR1 MNHNY, CDR2 SVGAGI (reference sequence). The CDR3 nucleotides are TGTGCCAGCAGTCGGTTCTCTGGAAACACCATATATTTT. This translates into CASSRFSGNTIYF.

The rearrangement uses TRBV5-6 and TRBJ2-7; 10 bases align to TRBD2. The germline V gene encodes CDR1 SGHDT and CDR2 YYEEEE. The CDR3 extends over 17 amino acids. Trimming took 3 bases from V and 5 from J; bases not matched to a gene: 14. This CDR3 reads CASSSSGSGGAFHEQYF. DNA of the CDR3: TGTGCCAGCAGCTCCTCCGGGAGCGGGGGGGCGTTCCACGAGCAGTACTTC.

The rearrangement links TRBV7-8 to TRBJ2-3; TRBD2 matches 10 bases. J gave up 6 bases and V 1 base, and 7 bases lay outside the gene matches. This CDR3 spans 16 amino acids. Germline assignment: CDR1 SGHVS and CDR2 FQNEAQ. As DNA, the CDR3 is TGTGCCAGCAGCTTAGAGAGCGGGAGGGCCTTGGATACGCAGTATTTT. Protein: CASSLESGRALDTQYF.

This clone was seen just once. This chain uses TRBV5-1 with TRBJ1-1, with D hard to call. There are 15 residues in the CDR3. The V gene's germline CDR1 is SGHRS and CDR2 YFSETQ. V was pared by 0 bases and J by 0 bases, with 9 bases between. As DNA, the CDR3 is TGCGCCAGCAGCTTGGCGGAAACCATGAACACTGAAGCTTTCTTT. It specifies CASSLAETMNTEAFF.

The chain carries TRBV5-6 and TRBJ1-1; D gene unclear. The CDR3 covers 15 residues. Germline CDR1 is SGHDT and CDR2 is YYEEEE. The ends were cut back, 4 bases at V and 3 bases at J, with 16 bases in the middle. DNA for the CDR3: TGTGCCAGCAGCCACCAACACGGTCGGGACACTGAAGCTTTCTTT. Its translation is CASSHQHGRDTEAFF.

The rearrangement uses TRBV29-1 and TRBJ2-1, with D unclear. Germline lookup yields CDR1 SQVTM and CDR2 ANQGSEA. Trimming shortened V by 0 bases and J by 6 bases, and 15 bases separated the two germline ends. The CDR3 has 15 residues. CDR3 bases: TGCAGCGTTGAAGACGTTAAGGGTGGCGGCAATGAGCAGTTCTTC. Amino acids: CSVEDVKGGGNEQFF.

The rearrangement uses TRBV27 and TRBJ2-1; 11 bases line up with TRBD2. The CDR3 sequence is 13 residues long. The germline gives CDR1 MNHEY, CDR2 SMNVEV (reference sequence). J lost 9 bases, V lost 8 bases, and 6 bases had no gene match. DNA of the CDR3: TGTGCCAGCGGACGTGGGACTAGCGGTGAGCAGTTCTTC. This gives the protein CASGRGTSGEQFF.

This clone was counted only a few times. The chain joins TRBV21-1 to TRBJ2-2. TRBV21-1 is listed as a pseudogene. The CDR3 length is 12 residues. CDR3 residues: CASSRRRGELFF. CDR3 DNA sequence: TGTGCCAGCAGCAGGCGCCGCGGGGAGCTGTTTTTT.

The J gene is TRBJ2-7, the V gene TRBV10-3, with D possibly being TRBD1 (8 bases). V dropped 10 bases and J dropped 3 bases, with 13 bases sitting between them. This CDR3 comprises 12 residues. CDR1 ENHRY and CDR2 SYGVKD come from the germline V gene. The DNA for the CDR3 is TGTGCCACTACAGGGGGGGGCTACGAGCAGTACTTC. This sequence encodes CATTGGGYEQYF.

The chain employs TRBV19 and TRBJ1-6; D is ambiguous. The CDR3 sequence is 14 residues long. The germline gives CDR1 LNHDA, CDR2 SQIVND (reference sequence). V gave up 3 bases and J gave up 0 bases, with 3 bases separating them. The CDR3 DNA follows: TGTGCCAGTAGTATGAGCTCCTATAATTCACCCCTCCACTTT. It yields the protein CASSMSSYNSPLHF.

The gene calls are TRBV6-1 and TRBJ2-2, with D possibly TRBD1 on 6 matching bases. The V and J ends lost 0 bases and 1 base respectively, with 9 bases between them. The CDR3 runs to 16 residues. In germline, CDR1 is MNHNS, CDR2 SASEGT. The CDR3: CASSEAWTVNTGELFF. CDR3 nucleotide sequence: TGTGCCAGCAGTGAAGCGTGGACAGTGAACACCGGGGAGCTGTTTTTT.

This clone came up a few times. V gene TRBV19 combines with J gene TRBJ1-4, with D tentatively TRBD1 (5 bases). The CDR3 is 15 residues long. The germline gives CDR1 LNHDA, CDR2 SQIVND (reference sequence). V lost 7 bases, J lost 0 bases, and 12 bases lay in between. The CDR3 region has the DNA TGTGCCAGTAAGGGGTCGGGTGCAACTAATGAAAAACTGTTTTTT. Translated: CASKGSGATNEKLFF.

This clone was recorded only once. J is TRBJ1-1 and V is TRBV7-2; unclear D gene. Germline values: CDR1 SGHTA, CDR2 FQGNSA. V lost 5 bases, J lost 5 bases, and 15 bases lay in between. This CDR3 spans 14 amino acids. The CDR3: CASSLGRVGTEAFF. In nucleotides, the CDR3 is TGTGCCAGCAGCCTAGGAAGGGTGGGAACTGAAGCTTTCTTT.

This clone has more than one count but fewer than ten. The sample holds other DNA sequences that translate to the same CDR3. The rearrangement joins TRBV28 to TRBJ1-1, with TRBD1 matching over 11 bases. Germline CDR1 MDHEN, CDR2 SYDVKM. J was trimmed by 4 bases and V by 6 bases; bases with no gene match: 1. This CDR3 is 13 amino acids long. Written as DNA, the CDR3 is TGTGCCAGCAGCGGGACAGGGGGCACTGAAGCTTTCTTT. This encodes CASSGTGGTEAFF.

The gene calls are TRBV25-1 and TRBJ2-6; the D gene could be TRBD1 or TRBD2 (5 bases each). The CDR3 loop spans 16 amino acids. The V gene's germline CDR1 is MGHDK and CDR2 SYGVNS. V was clipped by 4 bases and J by 2 bases, with 12 bases between them. CDR3 amino acids: CASSGAGTTGANVLTF. For the CDR3, the DNA is TGTGCCAGCAGTGGGGCAGGGACGACTGGGGCCAACGTCCTGACTTTC.

V usage is TRBV7-8 and J usage is TRBJ2-1; the D is unclear. This CDR3 contains 13 residues. Trimming took 1 base from V and 8 from J, leaving 9 bases between them. Germline V gene data show CDR1 as SGHVS and CDR2 as FQNEAQ. The DNA of the CDR3 is TGTGCCAGCAGCTTAGTACTATTCTATGAGCAGTTCTTC. It is translated as CASSLVLFYEQFF.

The chain has TRBV5-4 and TRBJ2-5; D may be TRBD2 (6 bases). The CDR3 has 16 amino acids. The V end lost 3 bases, the J end lost 0 bases, and 15 bases lay between the germline ends. Germline V lookup: CDR1 SGHNT, CDR2 YYREEE (reference sequence). DNA of the CDR3: TGTGCCAGCAGCTGGCGGGGTGGGGACTACCAAGAGACCCAGTACTTC. This encodes CASSWRGGDYQETQYF. Full variable domain (rest looked up from reference TRBV5-4 and TRBJ2-5): ETGVTQSPTHLIKTRGQQVTLRCSSQSGHNTVSWYQQALGQGPQFIFQYYREEENGRGNFPPRFSGLQFPNYSSELNVNALELDDSALYLCASSWRGGDYQETQYFGPGTRLLVL.

The chain joins TRBV28 to TRBJ1-5; no clear D gene. This CDR3 region has 12 residues. CDR1 and CDR2 (germline): MDHEN, SYDVKM. Trimming stripped 6 bases from V and 6 bases from J, with 9 bases between. CDR3 bases: TGTGCCAGCAGAGCCCTCGGTCAGCCCCAGCATTTT. Translated, it gives CASRALGQPQHF.

This clone was recorded many times. V is TRBV7-2 and J is TRBJ2-7, with 9 bases identical to TRBD2. The V gene's germline CDR1 is SGHTA and CDR2 FQGNSA. V was clipped by 1 base and J by 4 bases; unmatched bases: 5. This CDR3 is 15 amino acids long. The CDR3 spells CASSLEASGTYEQYF. CDR3 DNA sequence: TGTGCCAGCAGCTTAGAGGCTAGCGGGACATACGAGCAGTACTTC. The whole variable domain, remainder taken from reference TRBV7-2 and TRBJ2-7, is GAGVSQSPSNKVTEKGKDVELRCDPISGHTALYWYRQSLGQGLEFLIYFQGNSAPDKSGLPSDRFSAERTGGSVSTLTIQRTQQEDSAVYLCASSLEASGTYEQYFGPGTRLTVT.